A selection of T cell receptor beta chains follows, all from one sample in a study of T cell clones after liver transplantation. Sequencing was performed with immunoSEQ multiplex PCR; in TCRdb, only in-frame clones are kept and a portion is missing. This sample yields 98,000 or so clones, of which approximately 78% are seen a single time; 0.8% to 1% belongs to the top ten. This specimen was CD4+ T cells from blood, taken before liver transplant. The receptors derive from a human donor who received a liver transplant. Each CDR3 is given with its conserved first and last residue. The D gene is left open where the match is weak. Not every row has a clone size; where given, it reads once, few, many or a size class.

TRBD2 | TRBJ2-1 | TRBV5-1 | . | TGCGCCAGCAGCCGGTCCTTTACTAGCGGGACCTACAATGAGCAGTTCTTC | CASSRSFTSGTYNEQFF
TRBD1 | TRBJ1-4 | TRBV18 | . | TGTGCCAGCTCACCGGGACAGTTTAATGAAAAACTGTTTTTT | CASSPGQFNEKLFF
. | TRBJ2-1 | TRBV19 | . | TGTGCCAGTAGTATACAAAAGGGGATATGGGGCGATGAGCAGTTCTTC | CASSIQKGIWGDEQFF
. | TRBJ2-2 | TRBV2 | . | TGTGCCAGCAGTGGAGGGAATACGAACACCGGGGAGCTGTTTTTT | CASSGGNTNTGELFF
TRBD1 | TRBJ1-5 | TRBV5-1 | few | TGCGCCAGCAGCTTGACAGGGGGCGAACAGCCCCAGCATTTT | CASSLTGGEQPQHF
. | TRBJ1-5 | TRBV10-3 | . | TGTGCCATCAGTGAGAGTAGCAATCAGCCCCAGCATTTT | CAISESSNQPQHF
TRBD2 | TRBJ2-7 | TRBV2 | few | TGTGCCAGCAGTAGGGAGGGACCAACGGGTAGCGAGCAGTACTTC | CASSREGPTGSEQYF
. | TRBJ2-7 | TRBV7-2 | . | TGTGCCAGCAGCCCAGATTTAATCACCTACGAGCAGTACTTC | CASSPDLITYEQYF
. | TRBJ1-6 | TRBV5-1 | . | TGCGCCAGCAGCTTGGGTCAGGTAGATAATTCACCCCTCCACTTT | CASSLGQVDNSPLHF
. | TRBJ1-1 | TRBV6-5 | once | TGTGCCAGCAGTGACTACAGGGTGACTGAAGCTTTCTTT | CASSDYRVTEAFF
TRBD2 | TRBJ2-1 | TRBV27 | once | TGTGCCAGCAGTCCGATACCGACTAGCGGGAGGCCCTACAATGAGCAGTTCTTC | CASSPIPTSGRPYNEQFF
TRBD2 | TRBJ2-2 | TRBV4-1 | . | TGCGCCAGCAGCCAAGAGGGGGGGGTGGAGCTGTTTTTT | CASSQEGGVELFF
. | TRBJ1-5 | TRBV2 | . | TGTGCCAGCAGTGGGGGAGGGCCGGGGGATCAGCCCCAGCATTTT | CASSGGGPGDQPQHF
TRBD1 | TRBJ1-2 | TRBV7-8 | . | TGTGCCAGCAGCTTATTTTCGGGACAGGGGGATGGCTACACCTTC | CASSLFSGQGDGYTF
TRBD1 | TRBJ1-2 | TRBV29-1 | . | TGCAGCGCCGGGACAGCAAACTATGGCTACACCTTC | CSAGTANYGYTF
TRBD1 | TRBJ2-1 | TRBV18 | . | TGTGCCAGCTCACGAAGGACAGGGGACGCCTACAATGAGCAGTTCTTC | CASSRRTGDAYNEQFF
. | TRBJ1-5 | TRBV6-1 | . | TGTGCCAGCAGTGAACAGACAAATAGCAATCAGCCCCAGCATTTT | CASSEQTNSNQPQHF
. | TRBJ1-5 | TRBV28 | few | TGTGCCAGCAGCTTGCGAGGGTTCAGCAATCAGCCCCAGCATTTT | CASSLRGFSNQPQHF
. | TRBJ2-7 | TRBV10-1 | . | TGCGCCAGCAGTGAGTCTCAGGCCTACGAGCAGTACTTC | CASSESQAYEQYF
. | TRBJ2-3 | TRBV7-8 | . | TGTGCCAGCAGCTTAGACACAGGTTTGCCAGATACGCAGTATTTT | CASSLDTGLPDTQYF
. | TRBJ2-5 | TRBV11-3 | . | TGTGCCAGCAGTGACGGGCATAAAGAGACCCAGTACTTC | CASSDGHKETQYF
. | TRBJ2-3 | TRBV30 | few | TGTGCCTGGAGTGTAGGGCTAGCGCGCCTTACTAGCACAGATACGCAGTATTTT | CAWSVGLARLTSTDTQYF